Listed below are T cell receptor beta chains from one sample, sequenced in a study of CD8+CD57+ T cells in acquired aplastic anemia. TCRdb re-derived calls from the reads in MiXCR, one entry per CDR3 protein. This table has roughly 17,000 distinct CDR3 sequences, over 35% appearing once. The sample comprised CD8+CD57+ T cells sorted from PBMCs. All receptors come from a human donor with aplastic anemia. Each CDR3 is given with its conserved first and last residue. The D gene is left open where the match is weak. Only part of the rows carry a size: once, few, many, or a class if the clone is expanded.

j_call,d_call,v_call,clone_size,cdr3_aa,cdr3_nt
TRBJ1-2,.,TRBV28,once,CITGYHYGYTF,TGTATCACAGGGTACCACTATGGCTACACCTTC
TRBJ2-3,TRBD1,TRBV2,.,CASFRLRTGTDTQYF,TGTGCCAGCTTCAGGCTTAGGACAGGTACAGATACGCAGTATTTT
TRBJ2-1,TRBD1,TRBV12-3/TRBV12-4,few,CASTSGSGGNEQFF,TGTGCCAGCACCTCCGGGTCAGGGGGCAATGAGCAGTTCTTC
TRBJ1-6,.,TRBV4-1,many,CASSQATGQISPLHF,TGCGCCAGCAGCCAAGCCACAGGCCAAATTTCACCCCTCCACTTT
TRBJ2-1,TRBD2,TRBV9,.,CASSVGLAGGNEQFF,TGTGCCAGCAGCGTAGGGCTAGCGGGGGGCAATGAGCAGTTCTTC
TRBJ2-3,TRBD1,TRBV24-1,many,CATSDPRTGVYTDTQYF,TGTGCCACCAGTGACCCTCGGACAGGGGTTTACACAGATACGCAGTATTTT
TRBJ1-1,TRBD1,TRBV5-1,few,CASSIQSPGTGVNTEAFF,TGCGCCAGCAGCATACAAAGTCCCGGGACAGGGGTGAACACTGAAGCTTTCTTT
TRBJ2-7,TRBD2,TRBV12-3/TRBV12-4,few,CASSTGTSGREQYF,TGTGCCAGCAGCACCGGGACTAGCGGGAGAGAGCAGTACTTC
TRBJ2-7,TRBD2,TRBV15,once,CATSRDIMTSGTYEQYF,TGTGCCACCAGCAGAGATATTATGACTAGCGGTACCTACGAGCAGTACTTC
TRBJ2-7,TRBD2,TRBV7-6,.,CASSFGLEASGATQYF,TGTGCCAGCAGCTTTGGTTTGGAGGCTAGCGGCGCAACACAGTACTTC
TRBJ2-3,TRBD2,TRBV11-2,many,CASSYDGGAGDTQYF,TGTGCCAGCAGCTACGACGGGGGGGCCGGCGATACGCAGTATTTT
TRBJ1-2,.,TRBV19,.,CASKDGPYGYTF,TGTGCCAGTAAAGACGGACCTTATGGCTACACCTTC
TRBJ2-1,TRBD1,TRBV4-1,many,CASSQQQGYEQFF,TGCGCCAGCAGCCAACAACAGGGGTATGAGCAGTTCTTC
TRBJ1-3,.,TRBV4-2,many,CASSQVTPRAASGNTIYF,TGTGCCAGCAGCCAAGTTACCCCCCGGGCAGCCTCTGGAAACACCATATATTTT
TRBJ2-5,TRBD1,TRBV11-2,.,CASSSGTGDAETQYF,TGTGCCAGCAGCTCCGGGACAGGGGACGCAGAGACCCAGTACTTC
TRBJ1-5,.,TRBV24-1,.,CATSLSWGANQPQHF,TGTGCCACCAGTTTATCATGGGGGGCTAATCAGCCCCAGCATTTT
TRBJ2-3,.,TRBV20-1,few,CSARVNTDTQYF,TGCAGTGCTAGAGTGAACACAGATACGCAGTATTTT
TRBJ2-7,TRBD2,TRBV27,.,CASSFKALAGGFLEQYF,TGTGCCAGCAGTTTTAAAGCTCTCGCGGGGGGTTTCTTAGAGCAGTACTTC
TRBJ2-7,.,TRBV7-6,many,CASGSGNEQYF,TGTGCCAGCGGAAGTGGCAACGAGCAGTACTTC
TRBJ1-6,TRBD1,TRBV12-3/TRBV12-4,.,CASSLRGDSSPLHF,TGTGCCAGCAGTTTACGGGGGGACAGTTCACCCCTCCACTTT
TRBJ1-5,.,TRBV6-6,many,CASSYVNNQPQHF,TGTGCCAGCAGTTACGTCAACAATCAGCCCCAGCATTTT
TRBJ2-3,.,TRBV6-4,many,CASSEGQQGSDTQYF,TGTGCCAGCAGTGAAGGGCAGCAGGGGTCAGATACGCAGTATTTT
TRBJ2-1,.,TRBV7-3,many,CASSLEGLNEQFF,TGTGCCAGCTCCTTAGAAGGGCTGAATGAGCAGTTCTTC
TRBJ2-7,TRBD2,TRBV20-1,.,CSARGAGGGEQYF,TGCAGTGCTAGAGGAGCGGGAGGCGGGGAGCAGTACTTC
TRBJ2-7,.,TRBV20-1,.,CSAPTRAVLYEQYF,TGCAGTGCTCCCACTCGGGCGGTCCTTTACGAGCAGTACTTC
TRBJ1-6,.,TRBV20-1,.,CSATKNEKNSPLHF,TGCAGTGCTACCAAAAATGAAAAGAATTCACCCCTCCACTTT
TRBJ2-7,.,TRBV30,.,CAWSASYEQYF,TGTGCCTGGAGTGCCAGCTACGAGCAGTACTTC
TRBJ1-4,.,TRBV15,many,CATSRGSNEKLFF,TGTGCCACCAGCAGAGGGTCTAATGAAAAACTGTTTTTT
TRBJ2-7,.,TRBV4-1,many,CASSQGLSTGYEQYF,TGCGCCAGCAGCCAAGGCCTAAGCACTGGGTACGAGCAGTACTTC
TRBJ2-1,.,TRBV2,.,CASSEPGNEQFF,TGTGCCAGCAGTGAACCCGGCAATGAGCAGTTCTTC
TRBJ2-7,TRBD2,TRBV11-3,.,CASSRTSGRPYEQYF,TGTGCCAGCAGCAGAACTAGCGGGAGACCCTACGAGCAGTACTTC
TRBJ1-2,TRBD1,TRBV9,.,CASSRPGQGFNYGYTF,TGTGCCAGCAGTAGACCGGGACAGGGGTTTAACTATGGCTACACCTTC
TRBJ2-2,.,TRBV7-6,few,CASSLGGQGSTGELFF,TGTGCCAGCAGCTTAGGTGGGCAGGGGAGCACCGGGGAGCTGTTTTTT
TRBJ1-5,TRBD1,TRBV11-2,few,CASSLHGTGFQPQHF,TGTGCCAGCAGCTTACATGGGACAGGGTTTCAGCCCCAGCATTTT
TRBJ2-7,.,TRBV9,.,CASRDGTGGAGRAYEQYF,TGTGCCAGCAGAGACGGAACCGGTGGGGCGGGCCGTGCCTACGAGCAGTACTTC
TRBJ2-1,.,TRBV20-1,many,CSASGTSSYNEQFF,TGCAGTGCTAGTGGGACGAGCTCCTACAATGAGCAGTTCTTC
TRBJ2-1,TRBD2,TRBV19,.,CASTALAGGFNEQFF,TGTGCCAGTACCGCACTAGCGGGAGGATTCAATGAGCAGTTCTTC
TRBJ2-1,.,TRBV10-3,.,CAISEVELGYEQFF,TGTGCCATCAGTGAAGTCGAGCTGGGATATGAGCAGTTCTTC
TRBJ2-7,TRBD1,TRBV15,medium-sized,CATSDRTGAYEQYF,TGTGCCACCAGCGACCGGACAGGGGCCTACGAGCAGTACTTC
TRBJ2-2,TRBD1,TRBV24-1,few,CATSVPSITGATGELFF,TGTGCCACCAGTGTCCCCAGCATCACAGGGGCGACCGGGGAGCTGTTTTTT
TRBJ2-3,TRBD2,TRBV13,few,CASSKGTSGTDTQYF,TGTGCCAGCAGCAAGGGGACTAGCGGCACAGATACGCAGTATTTT
TRBJ2-1,TRBD2,TRBV7-7,.,CASSLAGGNEQFF,TGTGCTAGCAGCTTAGCGGGGGGCAATGAGCAGTTCTTC
TRBJ2-7,TRBD1,TRBV11-3,.,CASSFPGQGGIEQYF,TGTGCCAGCAGCTTTCCCGGACAGGGGGGGATCGAGCAGTACTTC
TRBJ2-1,.,TRBV28,.,CASSPSGSSYNEQFF,TGTGCCAGCAGCCCGTCCGGAAGCTCCTACAATGAGCAGTTCTTC
TRBJ1-1,TRBD1,TRBV28,few,CASSLHRGNTEAFF,TGTGCCAGCAGTTTGCACAGGGGGAACACTGAAGCTTTCTTT
TRBJ2-2,.,TRBV20-1,.,CSAALRDMVTGELFF,TGCAGTGCTGCGCTCCGGGACATGGTCACCGGGGAGCTGTTTTTT
TRBJ2-2,TRBD1,TRBV24-1,.,CATSDPLTGETGELFF,TGTGCCACCAGTGATCCGCTGACAGGGGAAACCGGGGAGCTGTTTTTT
TRBJ2-6,.,TRBV11-2,.,CACSLYEGVLTGANVLTF,TGTGCCTGCAGCTTATACGAGGGAGTGCTAACTGGGGCCAACGTCCTGACATTC
TRBJ1-2,.,TRBV29-1,.,CSVPPDSYGYTF,TGCAGCGTCCCCCCGGACAGCTATGGCTACACCTTC
TRBJ2-3,.,TRBV7-9,many,CASSLVQTSTDTQYF,TGTGCCAGCAGCTTAGTCCAAACTAGCACAGATACGCAGTATTTT